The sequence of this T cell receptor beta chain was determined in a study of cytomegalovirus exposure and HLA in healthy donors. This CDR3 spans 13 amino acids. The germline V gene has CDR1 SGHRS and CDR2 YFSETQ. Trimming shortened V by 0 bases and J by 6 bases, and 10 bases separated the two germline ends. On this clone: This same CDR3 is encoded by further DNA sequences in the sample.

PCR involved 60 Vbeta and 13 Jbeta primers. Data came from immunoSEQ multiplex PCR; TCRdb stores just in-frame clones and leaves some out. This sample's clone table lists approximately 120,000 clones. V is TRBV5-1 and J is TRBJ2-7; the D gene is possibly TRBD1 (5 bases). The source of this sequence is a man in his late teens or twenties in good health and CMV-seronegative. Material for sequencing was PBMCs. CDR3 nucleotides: TGCGCCAGCAGCTTGGAGGGGCTCGGCGAGCAGTACTTC. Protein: CASSLEGLGEQYF.